The 32 T cell receptor beta chains below all came from one sample that was sequenced in a study of blood T cell repertoires in COVID-19. Here immunoSEQ multiplex PCR was the method, and the copy in TCRdb shows in-frame clones only, minus some. The repertoire holds some 250,000 clones, with 70% to 90% as singletons. What was sequenced was PBMCs or T cells enriched from blood (not recorded which). The source is a woman in her forties or fifties who had recovered from COVID-19.

This chain joins TRBV5-1 and TRBJ2-2; D is perhaps TRBD2 (6 bases). In germline, CDR1 is SGHRS, CDR2 YFSETQ. The V gene lost 0 bases and the J gene lost 6 bases, with 12 bases spanning the gap. CDR3 length: 15 amino acids. CDR3 sequence: CASSLGLARAGELFF. CDR3 bases: TGCGCCAGCAGCTTGGGGCTAGCGAGGGCCGGGGAGCTGTTTTTT.

The chain carries TRBV14 and TRBJ2-1, with 10 bases matching TRBD2. The CDR3 has 18 amino acids. The V gene end was trimmed by 0 bases and the J gene end by 7 bases; junction bases not matched to a gene: 12. CDR1 and CDR2 from the germline V gene are SGHDN and FVKESK. The CDR3 DNA follows: TGTGCCAGCAGCCAAGAGGGAAGACTAGCGGGTTCGGGGAATGAGCAGTTCTTC. Its translation is CASSQEGRLAGSGNEQFF.

The chain joins TRBV20-1 to TRBJ1-1; D is perhaps TRBD1 (5 bases). The CDR3 runs 11 residues. Germline CDR1 DFQATT, CDR2 SNEGSKA (reference sequence). Trimming removed 6 bases from V and 14 bases from J, with 19 bases in between. CDR3 region: CSAYQWGLWFF. For the CDR3, the DNA is TGCAGTGCCTATCAATGGGGCTTGTGGTTCTTT.

The gene calls are TRBV24-1 and TRBJ2-1; 11 nucleotides align to TRBD2. Trimming at V came to 4 bases and at J to 3 bases, leaving 1 base not matched to a gene. The CDR3 contains 15 residues. CDR1 is KGHDR and CDR2 is SFDVKD in the germline V gene. This chain's CDR3 is CATSEGLADYNEQFF. The CDR3 DNA is TGTGCCACCAGTGAGGGACTAGCGGACTACAATGAGCAGTTCTTC.

The chain has TRBV6-5 and TRBJ1-1, with 7 bases matching TRBD1. This CDR3 contains 13 residues. Germline-derived CDR1 and CDR2 are MNHEY and SVGAGI. J lost 1 base, V lost 4 bases, and 0 bases had no gene match. The CDR3 spells CASSWDRNTEAFF. Written as DNA, the CDR3 is TGTGCCAGCAGTTGGGACAGGAACACTGAAGCTTTCTTT.

The J gene is TRBJ1-1, the V gene TRBV3-1 (or the pseudogene TRBV3-2); D is ambiguous. Per germline, CDR1 LGHDT and CDR2 YNNKEL (reference sequence). This CDR3 spans 12 amino acids. Trimming removed 4 bases from V and 0 bases from J, with 3 bases in between. The CDR3 DNA follows: TGTGCCAGCAGCCTAATGAACACTGAAGCTTTCTTT. Translating gives CASSLMNTEAFF.

The rearrangement links TRBV20-1 to TRBJ1-5, with D maybe TRBD1 (5 bases). Trimming removed 3 bases from V and 2 bases from J, with 14 bases in between. CDR1 is DFQATT and CDR2 is SNEGSKA in the germline V gene (reference sequence). There are 15 residues in the CDR3. In DNA, the CDR3 is TGCAGTGCTAGTGAACAGGCCGCGGGCAATCAGCCCCAGCATTTT. Amino acids: CSASEQAAGNQPQHF.

This chain uses TRBV11-2 with TRBJ2-7, with 9 bases lining up with TRBD1. Looked up from germline, CDR1 is SGHAT and CDR2 is FQNNGV. The CDR3 is 17 residues long. Losses at the gene ends were 6 bases for V and 4 bases for J; bases not matched to a gene: 16. The CDR3 sequence: CASSSGWTGGQGYEQYF. CDR3 sequence (DNA): TGTGCCAGCAGTTCCGGTTGGACTGGAGGACAGGGGTACGAGCAGTACTTC.

The genes are TRBV2 and TRBJ1-1; D perhaps matches TRBD1 (6 bases). The CDR3 is made up of 12 amino acids. The germline V gene encodes CDR1 SNHLY and CDR2 FYNNEI. V lost 6 bases and J 7 bases, leaving 12 bases between the germline ends. The CDR3 region is CASRDTGYEAFF. In DNA form, the CDR3 reads TGTGCCAGCAGGGATACAGGGTATGAAGCTTTCTTT.

The V and J genes are TRBV3-1 (or the pseudogene TRBV3-2) and TRBJ1-3, with TRBD1 as a possible D gene (5 bases). Trimming removed 4 bases at V and 0 bases at J, with 7 bases between. There are 14 residues in the CDR3. Germline V CDR1 and CDR2: LGHDT, YNNKEL (reference sequence). In DNA form, the CDR3 reads TGTGCCAGCAGCCCCACAGGCTCTGGAAACACCATATATTTT. Translating gives CASSPTGSGNTIYF.

The V gene is TRBV11-2, the J gene TRBJ2-3; D not certain. There are 14 residues in the CDR3. Trimming stripped 1 base from V and 0 bases from J, with 5 bases between. Per the germline V gene, CDR1 is SGHAT and CDR2 is FQNNGV. The CDR3 DNA reads TGTGCCAGCAGCTTAGTCAGGAGCACAGATACGCAGTATTTT. Its protein product is CASSLVRSTDTQYF.

The chain has TRBV4-2 and TRBJ1-2; D is undetermined. This CDR3 spans 15 amino acids. V shed 0 bases and J shed 2 bases, with 10 bases lying between them. Germline-derived CDR1 and CDR2 are LGHNA and YNFKEQ. CDR3: CASSQDPVQNYGYTF. As DNA, the CDR3 is TGTGCCAGCAGCCAAGATCCGGTACAGAACTATGGCTACACCTTC.

V gene TRBV7-8 combines with J gene TRBJ1-1; D gene ambiguous. This CDR3 is 15 amino acids long. Germline lookup yields CDR1 SGHVS and CDR2 FQNEAQ. The V gene lost 4 bases and the J gene lost 4 bases, with 16 bases spanning the gap. The CDR3 sequence: CASSSSIGYPTEAFF. The DNA of the CDR3 is TGTGCCAGCAGCTCTAGTATTGGCTATCCCACTGAAGCTTTCTTT.

The chain has TRBV27 and TRBJ1-4, with D possibly matching TRBD1 (5 bases). The length of the CDR3 is 15 residues. Germline V gene data show CDR1 as MNHEY and CDR2 as SMNVEV (reference sequence). Trimming pared 7 bases from V and 6 bases from J, leaving 18 bases between. The CDR3 reads CASTPTDPNYEKLFF. The CDR3, as DNA: TGTGCCAGCACCCCGACAGATCCCAACTATGAAAAACTGTTTTTT. Supplemented by reference TRBV27 and TRBJ1-4, the full variable domain reads EAQVTQNPRYLITVTGKKLTVTCSQNMNHEYMSWYRQDPGLGLRQIYYSMNVEVTDKGDVPEGYKVSRKEKRNFPLILESPSPNQTSLYFCASTPTDPNYEKLFFGSGTQLSVL.

The V call is TRBV5-1, the J call TRBJ1-1; 11 nucleotides agree with TRBD1. Trimming cost V 5 bases and J 4 bases; bases outside gene matches: 4. CDR1 is SGHRS, CDR2 YFSETQ, per germline. This CDR3 spans 14 amino acids. As DNA, the CDR3 is TGCGCCAGCAGTATAGGGACAGGGGGCACTGAAGCTTTCTTT. Translated, it gives CASSIGTGGTEAFF.

In this sample, this clone turned up once. The chain uses TRBV7-9 and TRBJ2-7; D call uncertain. Germline-derived CDR1 and CDR2 are SEHNR and FQNEAQ (reference sequence). V lost 3 bases and J 3 bases, leaving 9 bases between the germline ends. This CDR3 has 13 amino acids. CDR3 protein: CASSFGPNYEQYF. The CDR3 nucleotides are TGTGCCAGCAGCTTCGGTCCGAACTACGAGCAGTACTTC.

The chain carries TRBV24-1 and TRBJ2-3, with TRBD1 identical over 8 bases. Germline V gene sequence: CDR1 KGHDR, CDR2 SFDVKD. V dropped 2 bases and J dropped 1; count of bases not matched to a gene: 10. This CDR3 is built from 18 residues. CDR3 DNA sequence: TGTGCCACCAGTGATTCCGGTGGCGGGACAGGAGGCACAGATACGCAGTATTTT. This gives the protein CATSDSGGGTGGTDTQYF.

This clone has only one observation. The chain combines TRBV30 with TRBJ1-5, with D perhaps matching TRBD1 (6 bases). The CDR3 is made up of 13 amino acids. Germline-derived CDR1 and CDR2 are GTSNPN and SVGIG (reference sequence). V was pared by 1 base and J by 11 bases, with 15 bases between. CDR3 sequence reads: CAWSEDSLRAQHF. Here the CDR3 DNA reads TGTGCCTGGAGTGAGGACAGCCTTAGGGCCCAGCATTTT.

The gene calls are TRBV19 and TRBJ2-7; 10 bases map to TRBD1. V lost 5 bases to trimming and J lost 3 bases; unmatched junction nucleotides: 7. This CDR3 contains 15 residues. Germline-derived CDR1 and CDR2 are LNHDA and SQIVND (reference sequence). This CDR3 is CASSFPGQGIYEQYF. In nucleotides, the CDR3 is TGTGCCAGTAGTTTCCCGGGACAGGGGATCTACGAGCAGTACTTC. The variable domain in full, completed from reference TRBV19 and TRBJ2-7, reads DGGITQSPKYLFRKEGQNVTLSCEQNLNHDAMYWYRQDPGQGLRLIYYSQIVNDFQKGDIAEGYSVSREKKESFPLTVTSAQKNPTAFYLCASSFPGQGIYEQYFGPGTRLTVT.

This clone was recorded only once. The genes are TRBV9 and TRBJ2-7; TRBD2 agrees at 7 bases. This CDR3 has 15 amino acids. Per the germline V gene, CDR1 is SGDLS and CDR2 is YYNGEE. The trim removed 0 bases at V and 2 bases at J, leaving 5 bases unmatched. CDR3 sequence: CASSVDPGGTYEQYF. The DNA of the CDR3 is TGTGCCAGCAGCGTAGACCCGGGGGGAACCTACGAGCAGTACTTC.

V usage is TRBV5-6 and J usage is TRBJ2-6, with 11 nucleotides matching TRBD1. The CDR3 length is 17 residues. The germline V gene encodes CDR1 SGHDT and CDR2 YYEEEE. V lost 5 bases to trimming and J lost 2 bases; unmatched junction nucleotides: 6. The chain's CDR3 is CASSNGQGAPGANVLTF. The CDR3, as DNA: TGTGCCAGCAGTAACGGACAGGGGGCGCCTGGGGCCAACGTCCTGACTTTC.

The chain has TRBV6-5 and TRBJ2-1, with 10 positions matching TRBD2. The CDR3 extends over 14 amino acids. CDR1 MNHEY and CDR2 SVGAGI come from the germline V gene. J was trimmed by 7 bases and V by 8 bases; bases with no gene match: 8. CDR3 sequence (DNA): TGTGCCAGCCGGGAGCGGGAGGGAGGGAATGAGCAGTTCTTC. Its translation is CASREREGGNEQFF.

The chain joins TRBV5-1 to TRBJ2-3, with no clear D. This CDR3 region has 15 residues. Trimming took 4 bases from V and 3 from J, leaving 15 bases between them. The germline V gene has CDR1 SGHRS and CDR2 YFSETQ. The CDR3 loop reads CASSRSLDITDTQYF. The CDR3 DNA follows: TGCGCCAGCAGCAGGAGCCTCGATATAACAGATACGCAGTATTTT.

This clone occurred a few times. The rearrangement joins TRBV19 to TRBJ1-5, with unresolved D. CDR3 length equals 14 residues. V lost 2 bases and J lost 4, with 9 bases in between. The germline CDR1 and CDR2 sequences are LNHDA and SQIVND (reference sequence). CDR3: CASSILRRNQPQHF. The DNA of the CDR3 is TGTGCCAGTAGTATATTGCGTCGAAATCAGCCCCAGCATTTT.

This clone was counted many times. The J gene is TRBJ1-1, the V gene TRBV12-3 or TRBV12-4; D may be TRBD1 (5 bases). V was shortened by 8 bases and J by 6 bases, with 16 bases between the two germline ends. The CDR3 length is 13 residues. CDR3 amino acids: CASRDSGGPEAFF. The CDR3 DNA is TGTGCCAGCCGTGACAGCGGGGGACCTGAAGCTTTCTTT.

The chain uses TRBV11-2 and TRBJ2-1; 13 nucleotides agree with TRBD2. This CDR3 is 16 amino acids long. The V segment lost 4 bases and the J segment 15 bases; nucleotides outside the gene matches: 15. Germline V gene lookup returns CDR1 SGHAT and CDR2 FQNNGV. The CDR3 is CASSSRTSGSGGGGFF. The CDR3 region has the DNA TGTGCCAGCAGCTCCCGGACTAGCGGGAGTGGGGGAGGAGGGTTCTTC.

The CDR3 coding sequence is TGTGCCACCAGCAGAAGTGACAGGGTGAATGAGCAGTTCTTC. It specifies CATSRSDRVNEQFF. The genes are TRBV15 and TRBJ2-1, with TRBD1 matching 7 bases. The V gene's germline CDR1 is LNHNV and CDR2 YYDKDF (reference sequence). The CDR3 spans 14 residues. V shed 2 bases and J 7 bases; nucleotides not matched to a gene: 5. Supplemented by reference TRBV15 and TRBJ2-1, the full variable domain reads DAMVIQNPRYQVTQFGKPVTLSCSQTLNHNVMYWYQQKSSQAPKLLFHYYDKDFNNEADTPDNFQSRRPNTSFCFLDIRSPGLGDTAMYLCATSRSDRVNEQFFGPGTRLTVL.

The chain is built from TRBV14 and TRBJ1-2; 7 nucleotides align to TRBD1. CDR1 SGHDN and CDR2 FVKESK come from the germline V gene. The V gene end was trimmed by 5 bases and the J gene end by 4 bases; junction bases not matched to a gene: 10. The CDR3 is made up of 15 amino acids. Written as DNA, the CDR3 is TGTGCCAGCAGCGAAGGACAGGCCTCGGGCTATGGCTACACCTTC. It encodes CASSEGQASGYGYTF.

The chain couples TRBV7-9 to TRBJ1-2, with a weak D call TRBD1 (6 bases). V gave up 4 bases and J gave up 8 bases, with 14 bases separating them. The CDR3 is 13 residues long. Germline loops: CDR1 SEHNR, CDR2 FQNEAQ (reference sequence). DNA of the CDR3: TGTGCCAGCAGCTCGACAGGCCCCCGGGGCTACACCTTC. It specifies CASSSTGPRGYTF.

The genes are TRBV4-2 and TRBJ1-3; 8 bases agree with TRBD1. Germline V gene data show CDR1 as LGHNA and CDR2 as YNFKEQ. This CDR3 has 16 amino acids. Losses at the gene ends were 4 bases for V and 2 bases for J; bases not matched to a gene: 7. CDR3 in amino acids: CASSRDRGPPGNTIYF. DNA for the CDR3: TGTGCCAGCAGCCGAGACAGGGGTCCCCCTGGAAACACCATATATTTT.

The rearrangement uses TRBV28 and TRBJ1-1; no clear D. This CDR3 region has 14 residues. Germline CDR1 is MDHEN and CDR2 is SYDVKM. Trimming shortened V by 5 bases and J by 4 bases, and 14 bases separated the two germline ends. CDR3 in amino acids: CASSPPGSRTEAFF. The CDR3 nucleotides read TGTGCCAGCAGTCCCCCCGGGAGTCGCACTGAAGCTTTCTTT.

The chain employs TRBV18 and TRBJ2-1; D not resolved. The CDR3 consists of 14 residues. The V gene lost 6 bases and the J gene lost 5 bases, with 14 bases spanning the gap. The germline V gene has CDR1 KGHSH and CDR2 LQKENI. The CDR3 sequence: CASSPLRSHNEQFF. The CDR3 DNA is TGTGCCAGCTCCCCCCTCCGGAGCCACAATGAGCAGTTCTTC.